Below, 21 T cell receptor beta chains from the same sample are listed, as sequenced in a study of blood T cell repertoires in COVID-19. Sequencing used immunoSEQ multiplex PCR; TCRdb keeps in-frame clones, though not all of them. The sample lists some 150,000 clones; 79% were seen once. The sample taken for sequencing was peripheral blood. Receptors were obtained from a woman in her seventies with COVID-19, enrolled during active disease.

The gene calls are TRBV2 and TRBJ1-6; no definite D call. Trimming pared 2 bases from V and 9 bases from J, leaving 11 bases between. CDR1 is SNHLY, CDR2 FYNNEI, per germline. The CDR3 is 14 residues long. The CDR3 spells CASSENREISPLHF. The CDR3 nucleotides read TGTGCCAGCAGTGAAAATAGGGAGATTTCACCCCTCCACTTT.

The V call is TRBV5-1, the J call TRBJ1-6; D may be TRBD1 (6 bases). Germline CDR1 and CDR2: SGHRS and YFSETQ. V was trimmed by 4 bases and J by 9 bases, leaving 17 bases between them. This CDR3 spans 15 amino acids. CDR3 sequence: CASSEQTGTTSPLHF. The CDR3 coding sequence is TGCGCCAGCAGCGAGCAAACCGGGACAACTTCACCCCTCCACTTT.

This rearrangement joins TRBV2 to TRBJ1-2; a possible D gene is TRBD1 (6 bases). The germline V gene encodes CDR1 SNHLY and CDR2 FYNNEI. Trimming stripped 8 bases from V and 4 bases from J, with 20 bases between. CDR3 length: 15 residues. In nucleotides, the CDR3 is TGTGCCAGCGGTTATCTCCCTGACAGGCCCTATGGCTACACCTTC. Translation gives CASGYLPDRPYGYTF.

This chain uses TRBV11-1 with TRBJ1-2; 8 nucleotides align to TRBD1. The CDR3 has 13 residues. CDR1 SGHAT and CDR2 FQDESV come from the germline V gene (reference sequence). V lost 5 bases and J lost 7; bases outside the gene matches: 6. CDR3 DNA sequence: TGTGCCAGCAGCCGGGACAGGTGGAGTGGCTACACCTTC. Its translation is CASSRDRWSGYTF.

The chain carries TRBV6-1 and TRBJ2-7, with 7 bases that match TRBD1. CDR3 length equals 14 residues. The germline V gene has CDR1 MNHNS and CDR2 SASEGT. J gave up 2 bases and V 0 bases, and 1 base lay outside the gene matches. CDR3 nucleotides: TGTGCCAGCAGTGAAGCGGGACAGACCTACGAGCAGTACTTC. This translates into CASSEAGQTYEQYF.

This chain uses TRBV19 with TRBJ2-1; possibly TRBD2 for D (5 bases). The CDR3 spans 17 residues. Germline CDR1 LNHDA, CDR2 SQIVND (reference sequence). V was shortened by 10 bases and J by 0 bases, with 22 bases between the two germline ends. The chain's CDR3 is CATSLRRTGSSYNEQFF. The CDR3 DNA follows: TGTGCCACCTCACTGAGACGCACGGGGAGCTCCTACAATGAGCAGTTCTTC.

The J gene is TRBJ2-7, the V gene TRBV14, with D possibly TRBD2 on 6 matching bases. The V end lost 1 base, the J end lost 3 bases, and 16 bases lay between the germline ends. This CDR3 region has 16 residues. Germline assignment: CDR1 SGHDN and CDR2 FVKESK. The CDR3 reads CASSQALHRGNYEQYF. CDR3 nucleotides: TGTGCCAGCAGCCAAGCCCTACACCGGGGGAACTACGAGCAGTACTTC. Drawing the rest from reference TRBV14 and TRBJ2-7, the complete variable domain is EAGVTQFPSHSVIEKGQTVTLRCDPISGHDNLYWYRRVMGKEIKFLLHFVKESKQDESGMPNNRFLAERTGGTYSTLKVQPAELEDSGVYFCASSQALHRGNYEQYFGPGTRLTVT.

This clone was seen only a few times. The chain carries TRBV19 and TRBJ1-3, with D maybe TRBD1 (5 bases). Germline loops: CDR1 LNHDA, CDR2 SQIVND (reference sequence). V lost 5 bases and J lost 5, with 13 bases in between. The CDR3 runs to 14 residues. CDR3 region: CASSAGQGRNTIYF. In DNA form, the CDR3 reads TGTGCCAGTAGTGCCGGCCAGGGTAGAAACACCATATATTTT.

CDR3 amino acids: CASSPQGGSYNEQFF. CDR3 sequence (DNA): TGTGCCAGCAGCCCACAGGGGGGCTCCTACAATGAGCAGTTCTTC. The gene calls are TRBV7-9 and TRBJ2-1; 8 bases fit TRBD1. V gave up 5 bases and J gave up 0 bases; unmatched junction bases: 3. CDR1 and CDR2 (germline): SEHNR, FQNEAQ (reference sequence). This CDR3 spans 15 amino acids.

This clone has only one observation. The chain links TRBV9 to TRBJ2-2, with 12 bases lining up with TRBD1. The CDR3 is made up of 16 amino acids. V gave up 4 bases and J gave up 6 bases; unmatched junction bases: 7. CDR1 SGDLS and CDR2 YYNGEE come from the germline V gene. The CDR3 nucleotides are TGTGCCAGCAGCATGGGGGGACAGGGGGCCTCCGGGGAGCTGTTTTTT. Translation: CASSMGGQGASGELFF.

The chain uses TRBV7-3 and TRBJ1-1, with D possibly matching TRBD1 (5 bases). CDR1 is SGHTA and CDR2 is FQGTGA in the germline V gene. The CDR3 covers 13 residues. Deletions cut 5 bases from V and 0 bases from J, with 7 bases between. This CDR3 reads CASSPGMNTEAFF. The CDR3 region has the DNA TGTGCCAGCAGCCCAGGGATGAACACTGAAGCTTTCTTT. Drawing the rest from reference TRBV7-3 and TRBJ1-1, the complete variable domain is GAGVSQTPSNKVTEKGKYVELRCDPISGHTALYWYRQSLGQGPEFLIYFQGTGAADDSGLPNDRFFAVRPEGSVSTLKIQRTERGDSAVYLCASSPGMNTEAFFGQGTRLTVV.

V gene TRBV19 combines with J gene TRBJ1-2; D is perhaps TRBD1 (5 bases). The V end lost 0 bases, the J end lost 3 bases, and 11 bases lay between the germline ends. This CDR3 contains 15 residues. CDR1 and CDR2 from the germline V gene are LNHDA and SQIVND (reference sequence). CDR3 sequence reads: CASSIDPGSDYGYTF. Here the CDR3 DNA reads TGTGCCAGTAGTATAGATCCAGGGTCCGACTATGGCTACACCTTC.

Only one count was recorded for this clone. The J gene is TRBJ1-2, the V gene TRBV5-4; possibly TRBD1 for D (6 bases). Germline V gene sequence: CDR1 SGHNT, CDR2 YYREEE (reference sequence). V dropped 4 bases and J dropped 3 bases, with 22 bases sitting between them. The CDR3 covers 17 residues. The DNA for the CDR3 is TGTGCCAGCAGCACCCCCAGGGGCCGGATGGTCGACTATGGCTACACCTTC. Translated: CASSTPRGRMVDYGYTF.

In nucleotides, the CDR3 is TGTGCCAGCGGGGACAACTCTCAAGAGACCCAGTACTTC. It specifies CASGDNSQETQYF. The V and J genes are TRBV12-3 or TRBV12-4 and TRBJ2-5, with D possibly matching TRBD1 (6 bases). V was trimmed by 8 bases and J by 2 bases, leaving 12 bases between them. CDR3 length: 13 amino acids.

The gene calls are TRBV9 and TRBJ2-3; the match to TRBD2 covers 9 bases. J was trimmed by 0 bases and V by 3 bases; bases with no gene match: 8. CDR1 and CDR2 (germline): SGDLS, YYNGEE. This CDR3 spans 17 amino acids. CDR3 region: CASSASGGITSTDTQYF. Written as DNA, the CDR3 is TGTGCCAGCAGCGCGAGCGGGGGGATCACTAGCACAGATACGCAGTATTTT.

The J gene is TRBJ1-5, the V gene TRBV28; 8 bases align to TRBD1. Germline CDR1 reads MDHEN; CDR2 reads SYDVKM. J lost 7 bases, V lost 5 bases, and 13 bases had no gene match. This CDR3 is 16 amino acids long. The DNA of the CDR3 is TGTGCCAGCAGTACCTTAATGCAGGGGGCAGTCCAGCCCCAGCATTTT. Amino acid sequence: CASSTLMQGAVQPQHF.

V usage is TRBV7-8 and J usage is TRBJ2-7, with D maybe TRBD1 (5 bases). The V gene's germline CDR1 is SGHVS and CDR2 FQNEAQ. This CDR3 is built from 14 residues. V lost 0 bases, J lost 6 bases, and 12 bases lay in between. As DNA, the CDR3 is TGTGCCAGCAGCTTAGCAGGGGCCCCCTCCGAGCAGTACTTC. Its protein is CASSLAGAPSEQYF. The whole variable domain, filled in from reference TRBV7-8 and TRBJ2-7, reads GAGVSQSPRYKVAKRGQDVALRCDPISGHVSLFWYQQALGQGPEFLTYFQNEAQLDKSGLPSDRFFAERPEGSVSTLKIQRTQQEDSAVYLCASSLAGAPSEQYFGPGTRLTVT.

J is TRBJ2-7 and V is TRBV6-6; the match to TRBD2 covers 12 bases. Trimming took 6 bases from V and 3 from J; bases not matched to a gene: 6. The CDR3 extends over 15 amino acids. From germline, CDR1 is MNHNY and CDR2 SVGAGI (reference sequence). CDR3 protein: CASRGTSGGNYEQYF. The DNA for the CDR3 is TGTGCCAGCAGGGGTACTAGCGGGGGGAACTACGAGCAGTACTTC.

This clone has just one count. The V call is TRBV18, the J call TRBJ1-6; D gene unclear. This CDR3 has 15 amino acids. Trimming shortened V by 0 bases and J by 0 bases, and 3 bases separated the two germline ends. The germline V gene encodes CDR1 KGHSH and CDR2 LQKENI. In nucleotides, the CDR3 is TGTGCCAGCTCACCACCCGGCTCCTATAATTCACCCCTCCACTTT. Protein sequence: CASSPPGSYNSPLHF.

The chain links TRBV5-1 to TRBJ2-3; D unclear. Germline values: CDR1 SGHRS, CDR2 YFSETQ. The CDR3 has 14 amino acids. Trimming removed 3 bases at V and 0 bases at J, with 8 bases between. The CDR3 spells CASSSMTSTDTQYF. The CDR3 coding sequence is TGCGCCAGCAGCTCCATGACTAGCACAGATACGCAGTATTTT.

The chain recombines TRBV7-2 with TRBJ1-5; 8 bases are a match to TRBD1. There are 17 residues in the CDR3. V lost 1 base to trimming and J lost 6 bases; unmatched junction nucleotides: 11. Germline values: CDR1 SGHTA, CDR2 FQGNSA. The CDR3 here is CASSLVGRGRSGQPQHF. The CDR3 nucleotides read TGTGCCAGCAGCTTAGTCGGCAGGGGGCGATCCGGTCAGCCCCAGCATTTT.